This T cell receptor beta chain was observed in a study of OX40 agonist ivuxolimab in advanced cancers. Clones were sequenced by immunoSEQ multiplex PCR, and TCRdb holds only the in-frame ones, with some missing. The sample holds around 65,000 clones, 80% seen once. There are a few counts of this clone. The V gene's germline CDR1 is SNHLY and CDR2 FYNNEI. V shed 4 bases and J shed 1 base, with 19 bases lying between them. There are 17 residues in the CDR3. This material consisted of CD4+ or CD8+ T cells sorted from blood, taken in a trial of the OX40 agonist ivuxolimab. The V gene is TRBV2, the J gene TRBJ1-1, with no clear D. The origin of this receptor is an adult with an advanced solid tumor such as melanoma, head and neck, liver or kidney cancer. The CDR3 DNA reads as TGTGCCAGCAGTGCCCCCGGGTATGAGCAACCGAACACTGAAGCTTTCTTT. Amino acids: CASSAPGYEQPNTEAFF.